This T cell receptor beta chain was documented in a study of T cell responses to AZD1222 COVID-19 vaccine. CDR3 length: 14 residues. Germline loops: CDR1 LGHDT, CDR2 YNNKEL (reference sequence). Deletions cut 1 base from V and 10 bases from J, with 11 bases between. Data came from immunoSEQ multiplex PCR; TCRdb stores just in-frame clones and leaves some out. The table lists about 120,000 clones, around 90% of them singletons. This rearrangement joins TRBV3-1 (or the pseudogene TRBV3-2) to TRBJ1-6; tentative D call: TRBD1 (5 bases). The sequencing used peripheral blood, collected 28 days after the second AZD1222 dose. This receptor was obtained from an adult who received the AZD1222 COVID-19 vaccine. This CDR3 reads CASSQGGTGSPLHF. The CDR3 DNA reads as TGTGCCAGCAGCCAAGGAGGGACCGGATCACCCCTCCACTTT.